This passage covers 9 T cell receptor beta chains from one sample sequenced in a study of hypomethylating agent response in myelodysplastic syndrome. The table came from immunoSEQ multiplex PCR; TCRdb's copy has only in-frame clones and leaves some out. This table has around 1,400 clones, under 90% appearing once. The material was bone marrow, obtained before or after starting hypomethylating agent treatment for myelodysplastic syndrome (not recorded which). Every receptor here comes from a human donor with myelodysplastic syndrome.

The chain couples TRBV18 to TRBJ2-7; D is perhaps TRBD2 (5 bases). Germline V lookup: CDR1 KGHSH, CDR2 LQKENI. V lost 3 bases and J lost 2, with 14 bases in between. The CDR3 totals 15 residues. The CDR3: CASSPWSGSAYEQYF. Written as DNA, the CDR3 is TGTGCCAGCTCACCTTGGAGCGGAAGCGCCTACGAGCAGTACTTC.

The chain employs TRBV6-1 and TRBJ2-7, with 9 bases matching TRBD1. The CDR3 contains 16 residues. CDR1 is MNHNS and CDR2 is SASEGT in the germline V gene. V trimming: 4 bases; J trimming: 7 bases; junction bases outside the gene matches: 14. The CDR3 coding sequence is TGTGCCAGCAGTGGAGCACGGACAGGGGTAATAGGGGAGCAGTACTTC. It codes for CASSGARTGVIGEQYF.

The rearrangement links TRBV9 to TRBJ2-5, with 7 bases that match TRBD2. V shed 0 bases, J shed 0 bases, and the junction held 2 bases outside the gene matches. Germline V gene lookup returns CDR1 SGDLS and CDR2 YYNGEE. The CDR3 spans 15 residues. CDR3 amino acids: CASSVGGGYQETQYF. The CDR3 DNA is TGTGCCAGCAGCGTAGGGGGAGGGTACCAAGAGACCCAGTACTTC. Together with reference TRBV9 and TRBJ2-5, the CDR3 gives the full variable domain: DSGVTQTPKHLITATGQRVTLRCSPRSGDLSVYWYQQSLDQGLQFLIQYYNGEERAKGNILERFSAQQFPDLHSELNLSSLELGDSALYFCASSVGGGYQETQYFGPGTRLLVL.

A word on this clone: Other DNA sequences within the sample encode an identical CDR3. The rearrangement uses TRBV27 and TRBJ2-7; tentatively, D is TRBD2 (5 bases). Trimming pared 8 bases from V and 0 bases from J, leaving 14 bases between. This CDR3 comprises 14 residues. CDR1 and CDR2 from the germline V gene are MNHEY and SMNVEV (reference sequence). CDR3 nucleotide sequence: TGTGCCAGCCAACTGACCGGGGACTCCTACGAGCAGTACTTC. Translated: CASQLTGDSYEQYF.

This clone occurred a few times. The V call is TRBV20-1, the J call TRBJ1-1; D unresolved. The CDR3 length is 11 residues. V was pared by 6 bases and J by 0 bases, with 5 bases between. Germline V gives CDR1 DFQATT, CDR2 SNEGSKA (reference sequence). The CDR3 coding sequence is TGCAGTGCACCGATGAACACTGAAGCTTTCTTT. Encoded protein: CSAPMNTEAFF.

This clone was detected once. The chain combines TRBV4-1 with TRBJ2-5, with D possibly being TRBD2 (5 bases). The J call may be wrong; the DNA end is better matched by TRBJ2-7. Looked up from germline, CDR1 is MGHRA and CDR2 is YSYEKL. The CDR3 covers 16 residues. DNA of the CDR3: TGCGCCAGCAGCCAGATTGGACTGATGAGCTCCTACGAGCAGTACTTC. Translated, it gives CASSQIGLMSSYEQYF.

This clone has just one count. The chain links TRBV7-9 to TRBJ2-5, with TRBD1 matching 7 bases. Matching the DNA end better, TRBJ2-7 makes the J call doubtful. Germline V lookup: CDR1 SEHNR, CDR2 FQNEAQ (reference sequence). The CDR3 length is 13 residues. CDR3 sequence (DNA): TGTGCCAGCAGCCCAACACAGGGGAACGAGCAGTACTTC. This translates into CASSPTQGNEQYF.

DNA for the CDR3: TGTGCCAGCAGGCCAAGAGTGAACACTGAAGCTTTCTTT. Residues: CASRPRVNTEAFF. The chain is built from TRBV6-1 and TRBJ1-1; no definite D call. This CDR3 spans 13 amino acids. V lost 6 bases and J 0 bases, leaving 8 bases between the germline ends. Germline lookup yields CDR1 MNHNS and CDR2 SASEGT.

The rearrangement links TRBV2 to TRBJ2-1; TRBD2 matches at 7 bases. J gave up 8 bases and V 4 bases, and 14 bases lay outside the gene matches. The CDR3 extends over 16 amino acids. Germline V CDR1 and CDR2: SNHLY, FYNNEI. The DNA for the CDR3 is TGTGCCAGCAGTGGGGAGGGGCTAGCCAAGGCCGATGAGCAGTTCTTC. Its translation: CASSGEGLAKADEQFF. Drawing the rest from reference TRBV2 and TRBJ2-1, the complete variable domain is EPEVTQTPSHQVTQMGQEVILRCVPISNHLYFYWYRQILGQKVEFLVSFYNNEISEKSEIFDDQFSVERPDGSNFTLKIRSTKLEDSAMYFCASSGEGLAKADEQFFGPGTRLTVL.